Included here is one T cell receptor beta chain sequence, with context. Its antigen remains unidentified. Base-call qualities are not available, and no considerably larger clone is one nucleotide away. The collaborating institutions used their own protocols to collect whole blood in K2EDTA tubes. Collaborator samples were shipped for TCRbeta analysis as frozen whole blood, isolated PBMCs, or DNA extracted from either sample type. This sample stems from a study of blood T cell repertoires in COVID-19 (dated by TCRdb to about 2020). For context, the study as a whole: The collaborator samples originated in the United States, Italy and Spain and spanned the acute and convalescent phases of COVID-19. The material from the prospective study consisted of cDNA or gDNA derived from T cells, B-cell-depleted T cells, or PBMCs. Deeply sampled blood TCRbeta repertoires from subjects exposed to, actively infected with, or recovered from COVID-19 were included in the dataset. The repertoires were released in a freely available public database meant as a resource for research on the immune response to SARS-CoV-2. Samples were obtained from the ongoing ImmuneRACE study (first 160 participants) and from about 1,300 subjects provided by 6 global collaborators. Sample metadata almost always included a de-identified subject ID, COVID-19 status, age in years and sex. HLA class I and class II types, where available, came from metadata supplied by the sample provider rather than from assay-based typing. On the study overall, not on this receptor specifically: The quantity of clinical and demographic metadata differed by source and by participant and was supplied without curation.

TCRbeta CDR3 regions were amplified from genomic DNA by means of the immunoSEQ Assay, a bias-controlled multiplex PCR. The authors' analysis ran thus. Within the assay, amplification of reference gene primers was used to estimate how many nucleated cells each sample contained. To quantify the absolute abundance of each unique TCRbeta CDR3 rearrangement, sequence reads were collapsed and filtered. For each sample, productive Simpson clonality was calculated by taking the square root of Simpson's diversity index across productive rearrangements. The source is immuneACCESS, and TCRdb retained only in-frame sequences with V and J called. Part of the clones is not carried over; for the studies checked, unresolved V genes explain less than half of this, and the remainder is unexplained. V and J calls plus clone size are reproduced from that table; the DNA served to infer D and trimming. Within this sample are tens of thousands of clones, with about four fifths of them counted one time only. Of the sample, roughly 1.2% falls within the top ten clones.

Via the germline V gene, CDR1 is SGHRS and CDR2 YFSETQ. Cut back by 0 bases and 2 bases, the V and J ends lie 12 bases apart. The CDR3 measures 15 amino acids from cysteine to phenylalanine. Here the CDR3 DNA is all that survives: 45 bases in frame from base 1. The chain uses TRBV5-1 and TRBJ2-7; the D gene is perhaps TRBD1, from 6 matching bases. The sequence came from a woman aged 80 or older with acute or convalescent COVID-19. Sample: peripheral blood. The CDR3 amino acid sequence is: CASSLALTGPYEQYF. Here is the DNA: TGCGCCAGCAGCTTGGCCTTGACAGGTCCCTACGAGCAGTACTTC.